The clone carrying this TCR beta chain was detected many times. What it binds is unknown. These data belong to a study of T cell repertoires in cytomegalovirus infection. Study-level background: Indications of both CMV infection and matching HLA type were provided by public TCR beta signatures.

General observations from the study: In two of eight donors, the top clonotype was HLA-C-restricted CMV-specific. Carriers of CMV and the relevant HLA type were discriminated by public TCR beta frequency.

A single record per CDR3 protein comes from TCRdb applying MiXCR to the reads. The sample carries roughly 100,000 distinct CDR3 sequences, approximately 15% recorded once. V dropped 2 bases and J dropped 6 bases, with 19 bases sitting between them. CDR1 is MGHDK and CDR2 is SYGVNS in the germline V gene. The CDR3 covers 16 residues. J is TRBJ1-2 and V is TRBV25-1; D may be TRBD1 (6 bases). The sequenced material came from PBMCs. The sequence derives from a human donor in good health (CMV status not recorded). Some clones in this sample may be carry-over from other donors' samples. CDR3 sequence: CASSEGPRGQGNGYTF. In DNA form, the CDR3 reads TGTGCCAGCAGTGAAGGTCCGCGGGGGCAGGGAAATGGCTACACCTTC.